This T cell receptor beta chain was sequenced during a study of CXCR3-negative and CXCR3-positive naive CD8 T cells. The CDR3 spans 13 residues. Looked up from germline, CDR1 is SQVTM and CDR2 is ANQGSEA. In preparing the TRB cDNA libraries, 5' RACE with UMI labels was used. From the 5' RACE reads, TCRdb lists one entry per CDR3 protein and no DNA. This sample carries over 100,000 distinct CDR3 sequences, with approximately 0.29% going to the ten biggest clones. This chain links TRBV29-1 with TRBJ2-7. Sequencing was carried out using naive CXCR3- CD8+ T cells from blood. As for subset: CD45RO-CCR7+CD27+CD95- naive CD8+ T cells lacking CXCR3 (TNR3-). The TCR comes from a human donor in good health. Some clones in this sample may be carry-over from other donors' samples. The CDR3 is CSAYGWNSYEQYF.